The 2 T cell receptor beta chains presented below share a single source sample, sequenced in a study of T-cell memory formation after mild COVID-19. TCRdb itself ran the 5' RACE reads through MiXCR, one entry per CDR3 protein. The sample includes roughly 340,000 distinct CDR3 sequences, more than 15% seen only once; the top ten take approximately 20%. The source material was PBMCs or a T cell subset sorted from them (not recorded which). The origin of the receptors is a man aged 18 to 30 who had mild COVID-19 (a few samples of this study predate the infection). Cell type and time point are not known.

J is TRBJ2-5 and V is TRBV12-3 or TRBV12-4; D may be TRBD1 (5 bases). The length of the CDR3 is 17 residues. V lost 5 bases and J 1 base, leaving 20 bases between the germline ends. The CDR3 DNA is TGTGCCAGCAGTCCCGGACGGACAACCTCCTTCCAAGAGACCCAGTACTTC. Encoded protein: CASSPGRTTSFQETQYF.

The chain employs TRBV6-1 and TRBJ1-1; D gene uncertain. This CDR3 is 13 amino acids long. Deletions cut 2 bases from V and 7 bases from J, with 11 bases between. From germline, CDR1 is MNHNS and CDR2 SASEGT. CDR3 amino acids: CASSEQPTSEAFF. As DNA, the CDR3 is TGTGCCAGCAGTGAACAACCGACAAGTGAAGCTTTCTTT.